These 21 T cell receptor beta chains came from one sample sequenced in a study of OX40 agonist ivuxolimab in advanced cancers. Assay used: immunoSEQ multiplex PCR; TCRdb lists only in-frame clones, some missing. The repertoire holds fewer than 25,000 clones, with around three quarters as singletons. Sequencing used CD4+ or CD8+ T cells sorted from blood, obtained in a trial of the OX40 agonist ivuxolimab. These receptors all stem from an adult with an advanced solid tumor such as melanoma, head and neck, liver or kidney cancer.

V gene TRBV30 combines with J gene TRBJ2-5, with a weak D call TRBD2 (7 bases). The V end lost 1 base, the J end lost 2 bases, and 11 bases lay between the germline ends. The germline V gene encodes CDR1 GTSNPN and CDR2 SVGIG (reference sequence). This CDR3 is 14 amino acids long. This CDR3 reads CAWSEGGGQETQYF. CDR3 in DNA: TGTGCCTGGAGTGAGGGAGGGGGACAAGAGACCCAGTACTTC.

The chain recombines TRBV25-1 with TRBJ2-7, with D perhaps matching TRBD1 (6 bases). Germline V gene data show CDR1 as MGHDK and CDR2 as SYGVNS. This CDR3 is 13 amino acids long. Trimming shortened V by 3 bases and J by 2 bases, and 8 bases separated the two germline ends. The CDR3 reads CASSDRGAYEQYF. DNA of the CDR3: TGTGCCAGCAGTGACAGGGGAGCCTACGAGCAGTACTTC.

This clone showed up just a few times. The chain employs TRBV5-6 and TRBJ2-6; D unresolved. With 0 bases removed from V and 3 bases from J, the gap between germline ends came to 13 bases. The CDR3 covers 17 residues. CDR1 is SGHDT and CDR2 is YYEEEE in the germline V gene. The DNA for the CDR3 is TGTGCCAGCAGCTTGGCTTGGGCGGAACGTGGGGCCAACGTCCTGACTTTC. The encoded protein is CASSLAWAERGANVLTF. Combining the CDR3 with reference TRBV5-6 and TRBJ2-6 gives the whole variable domain DAGVTQSPTHLIKTRGQQVTLRCSPKSGHDTVSWYQQALGQGPQFIFQYYEEEERQRGNFPDRFSGHQFPNYSSELNVNALLLGDSALYLCASSLAWAERGANVLTFGAGSRLTVL.

The J gene is TRBJ1-2, the V gene TRBV7-6, with 11 bases lining up with TRBD1. Trimming at V came to 5 bases and at J to 3 bases, leaving 5 bases not matched to a gene. Germline CDR1 reads SGHVS; CDR2 reads FNYEAQ. CDR3 size: 15 residues. DNA of the CDR3: TGTGCCAGCAGCGAGGGACAGGGGGATCACTATGGCTACACCTTC. The encoded protein is CASSEGQGDHYGYTF.

This clone was seen a few times. The chain is built from TRBV15 and TRBJ1-5, with D unresolved. Trimming shortened V by 1 base and J by 2 bases, and 3 bases separated the two germline ends. This CDR3 has 13 amino acids. Germline V gives CDR1 LNHNV, CDR2 YYDKDF (reference sequence). This chain's CDR3 is CATSRVGNQPQHF. The CDR3 nucleotides read TGTGCCACCAGCAGAGTCGGCAATCAGCCCCAGCATTTT.

On this clone: Sequence at one end of the junction differs from germline and may be a read error. The V call is TRBV7-7, the J call TRBJ2-2; 11 bases are a match to TRBD2. The CDR3 is made up of 16 amino acids. Germline CDR1 is SSHAT and CDR2 is FNYEAQ (reference sequence). CDR3: CASSWGLAENTGELFF. Here the CDR3 DNA reads TGTGCTAGCAGCTGGGGACTAGCGGAGAACACCGGGGAGCTGTTTTTT.

This chain joins TRBV5-5 and TRBJ2-7; tentative D call: TRBD1 (6 bases). CDR1 is SGHKS, CDR2 YYEKEE, per germline (reference sequence). CDR3 size: 14 residues. V was pared by 4 bases and J by 2 bases, with 13 bases between. CDR3 sequence reads: CASSTEGETYEQYF. DNA of the CDR3: TGTGCCAGCAGCACTGAGGGGGAAACCTACGAGCAGTACTTC.

By frequency in the sample, this clone is medium-sized (0.01 to 0.1%). The genes are TRBV12-5 and TRBJ1-2, with 11 bases identical to TRBD1. Germline assignment: CDR1 LGHNT and CDR2 FRNRAP. V lost 7 bases and J lost 2; bases outside the gene matches: 9. The CDR3 is 16 residues long. The CDR3 coding sequence is TGTGCTAGTGATGATACGGACAGGGGGCGAAACTATGGCTACACCTTC. Its translation is CASDDTDRGRNYGYTF.

This clone has only one observation. Its ends do not fully match the called genes, so a read error is possible. The J gene is TRBJ2-7, the V gene TRBV4-3; 7 bases are a match to TRBD1. The germline CDR1 and CDR2 sequences are LGHNA and YSLEER. The CDR3 contains 15 residues. The CDR3 DNA reads TGCGCCGGCAGCCAAGAGGACAGGACGGGTTACGAGCAGTACTTC. Its translation: CAGSQEDRTGYEQYF.

The chain links TRBV10-3 to TRBJ1-2, with 7 bases lining up with TRBD1. The CDR3 is 16 amino acids. With V trimmed by 6 bases and J by 4 bases, 14 bases remained unmatched. Germline CDR1 ENHRY, CDR2 SYGVKD. The CDR3 loop is CAISHEGGGAVYGYTF. Here the CDR3 DNA reads TGTGCCATCAGCCATGAAGGAGGGGGCGCCGTCTATGGCTACACCTTC.

The chain employs TRBV19 and TRBJ2-1; the D call may be TRBD1 or TRBD2 (5 bases each). In germline, CDR1 is LNHDA, CDR2 SQIVND (reference sequence). V was pared by 4 bases and J by 1 base, with 11 bases between. CDR3 size: 15 residues. The chain's CDR3 is CASSRFGGSYNEQFF. Written as DNA, the CDR3 is TGTGCCAGTAGTAGGTTTGGGGGTTCCTACAATGAGCAGTTCTTC.

The J gene is TRBJ2-5, the V gene TRBV6-1; no reliable D call. The CDR3 extends over 11 amino acids. From germline, CDR1 is MNHNS and CDR2 SASEGT. Trimming left V 7 bases short and J 1 base short, with 4 bases between. The CDR3 loop is CASKSQETQYF. The CDR3 nucleotides read TGTGCCAGCAAATCCCAAGAGACCCAGTACTTC.

The V and J genes are TRBV9 and TRBJ2-7; 7 positions agree with TRBD2. V lost 4 bases to trimming and J lost 6 bases; unmatched junction nucleotides: 7. The CDR3 spans 13 residues. Germline lookup yields CDR1 SGDLS and CDR2 YYNGEE. CDR3 nucleotides: TGTGCCAGCAGCCCCTGGGGGGGAATCGAGCAGTACTTC. This gives the protein CASSPWGGIEQYF. The full variable domain, its missing parts supplied by reference TRBV9 and TRBJ2-7, is DSGVTQTPKHLITATGQRVTLRCSPRSGDLSVYWYQQSLDQGLQFLIQYYNGEERAKGNILERFSAQQFPDLHSELNLSSLELGDSALYFCASSPWGGIEQYFGPGTRLTVT.

The genes are TRBV7-9 and TRBJ2-6; no definite D call. Germline V gene sequence: CDR1 SEHNR, CDR2 FQNEAQ (reference sequence). There are 15 residues in the CDR3. Trimming pared 1 base from V and 2 bases from J, leaving 6 bases between. Written as DNA, the CDR3 is TGTGCCAGCAGCTTAGGGGCCCCTGGGGCCAACGTCCTGACTTTC. Residues: CASSLGAPGANVLTF.

This sequence joins TRBV30 and TRBJ2-2; D unresolved. This CDR3 spans 10 amino acids. The germline V gene encodes CDR1 GTSNPN and CDR2 SVGIG (reference sequence). V gave up 5 bases and J gave up 5 bases, with 3 bases separating them. DNA of the CDR3: TGTGCCTGGGGGACCGGGGAGCTGTTTTTT. Protein sequence: CAWGTGELFF.

J is TRBJ2-3 and V is TRBV28; the D is unclear. The CDR3 extends over 12 amino acids. The V end lost 2 bases, the J end lost 1 base, and 1 base lay between the germline ends. Germline loops: CDR1 MDHEN, CDR2 SYDVKM. As DNA, the CDR3 is TGTGCCAGCAGTTTACGCACAGATACGCAGTATTTT. This sequence encodes CASSLRTDTQYF.

V gene TRBV5-4 combines with J gene TRBJ2-1; 8 nucleotides match TRBD2. Germline CDR1 SGHNT, CDR2 YYREEE (reference sequence). The CDR3 runs 15 residues. V trimming: 0 bases; J trimming: 5 bases; junction bases outside the gene matches: 4. This CDR3 reads CASSLEVAGNNEQFF. In DNA, the CDR3 is TGTGCCAGCAGCTTGGAGGTAGCGGGGAACAATGAGCAGTTCTTC.

Written as DNA, the CDR3 is TGCGCCAGCAGCCTCGGGGCTTGGACAGGGAATTCACCCCTCCACTTT. It codes for CASSLGAWTGNSPLHF. The J gene is TRBJ1-6, the V gene TRBV4-3; TRBD1 matches at 8 bases. CDR1 is LGHNA and CDR2 is YSLEER in the germline V gene. The CDR3 runs to 16 residues. J lost 7 bases, V lost 4 bases, and 9 bases had no gene match.

The rearrangement links TRBV7-9 to TRBJ2-7; 7 bases match TRBD2. V shed 0 bases and J 5 bases; nucleotides not matched to a gene: 7. Germline-derived CDR1 and CDR2 are SEHNR and FQNEAQ (reference sequence). The CDR3 spans 15 residues. The CDR3 loop is CASSLARGRADEQYF. Here the CDR3 DNA reads TGTGCCAGCAGCTTAGCCCGGGGGAGGGCGGACGAGCAGTACTTC.

The CDR3 protein is CASSGYRILSTDTQYF. The DNA for the CDR3 is TGTGCCAGCAGCGGATACAGGATTCTGAGCACAGATACGCAGTATTTT. The chain is built from TRBV7-8 and TRBJ2-3; TRBD1 is a possible D gene (5 bases). This CDR3 contains 16 residues. CDR1 SGHVS and CDR2 FQNEAQ come from the germline V gene. Deletions cut 5 bases from V and 0 bases from J, with 15 bases between.

This clone was seen a handful of times. The rearrangement links TRBV7-9 to TRBJ1-1; 7 bases map to TRBD1. V shed 8 bases, J shed 1 base, and the junction held 7 bases outside the gene matches. CDR1 and CDR2 (germline): SEHNR, FQNEAQ (reference sequence). The CDR3 covers 14 residues. CDR3 nucleotides: TGTGCCAGCCGGGCGACAGGGAAGAACACTGAAGCTTTCTTT. Translating it yields CASRATGKNTEAFF.